The source of this T cell receptor beta chain is a study of control samples from healthy donors and cancer patients. CDR3 size: 17 residues. Germline V lookup: CDR1 SEHNR, CDR2 FQNEAQ (reference sequence). The V and J ends lost 3 bases and 4 bases, in that order; junction bases with no gene match: 10. Profiled with immunoSEQ multiplex PCR; TCRdb holds only in-frame clones, not every one. The table lists around 250,000 clones, approximately 80% of them singletons. This sequence originates from a woman aged 60 to 75 with lung cancer. Sequenced material: PBMCs. The chain uses TRBV7-9 and TRBJ2-1, with 9 bases matching TRBD2. CDR3 nucleotides: TGTGCCAGCAGCTTGATTCGACTAGCGGTTCGATACAATGAGCAGTTCTTC. Protein product: CASSLIRLAVRYNEQFF.